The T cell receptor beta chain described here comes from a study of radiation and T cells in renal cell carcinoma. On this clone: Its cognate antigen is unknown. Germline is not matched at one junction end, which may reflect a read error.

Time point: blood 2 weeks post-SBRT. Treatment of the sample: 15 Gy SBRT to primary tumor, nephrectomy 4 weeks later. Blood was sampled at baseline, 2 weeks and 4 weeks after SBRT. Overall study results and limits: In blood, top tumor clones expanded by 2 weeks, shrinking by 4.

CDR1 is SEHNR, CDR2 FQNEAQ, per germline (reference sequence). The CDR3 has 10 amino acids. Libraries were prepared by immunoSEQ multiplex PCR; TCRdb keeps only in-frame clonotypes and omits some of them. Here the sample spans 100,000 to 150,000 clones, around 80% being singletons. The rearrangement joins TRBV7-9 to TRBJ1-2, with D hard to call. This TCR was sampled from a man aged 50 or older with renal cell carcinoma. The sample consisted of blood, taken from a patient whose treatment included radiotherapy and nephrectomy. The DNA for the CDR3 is TGTGCCAGCAGCTTTATGGCTGAGGGATTC. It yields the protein CASSFMAEGF. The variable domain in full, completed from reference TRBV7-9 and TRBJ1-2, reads DTGVSQNPRHKITKRGQNVTFRCDPISEHNRLYWYRQTLGQGPEFLTYFQNEAQLEKSRLLSDRFSAERPKGSFSTLEIQRTEQGDSAMYLCASSFMAEGFGSGTRLTVV.